The 18 T cell receptor beta chains reported below all come from one sample, sequenced in a study of T cell responses to AZD1222 COVID-19 vaccine. TCRdb's copy holds only in-frame clones and misses some; the assay was immunoSEQ multiplex PCR. The sample has roughly 160,000 clones; approximately 93% are singletons. Sequenced material: peripheral blood, taken on day 0 of AZD1222 vaccination. Receptor source: an adult in good health.

The chain is built from TRBV28 and TRBJ2-2, with 10 bases fitting TRBD1. The CDR3 contains 15 residues. CDR1 is MDHEN and CDR2 is SYDVKM in the germline V gene. The V and J ends lost 3 bases and 5 bases, in that order; junction bases with no gene match: 3. CDR3 protein: CASSLRQGATGELFF. The CDR3 DNA is TGTGCCAGCAGTTTGAGACAGGGGGCGACCGGGGAGCTGTTTTTT.

This clone came up once. V gene TRBV27 combines with J gene TRBJ2-5; 8 bases line up with TRBD1. Losses at the gene ends were 6 bases for V and 3 bases for J; bases not matched to a gene: 3. This CDR3 has 13 residues. In germline, CDR1 is MNHEY, CDR2 SMNVEV (reference sequence). The CDR3: CASRETGEETQYF. The CDR3 DNA is TGTGCCAGCAGGGAGACAGGGGAAGAGACCCAGTACTTC.

Details on this clone: Other DNA sequences in the same sample also yield this CDR3. This rearrangement joins TRBV2 to TRBJ2-5; weak D call: TRBD2 (6 bases). Germline-derived CDR1 and CDR2 are SNHLY and FYNNEI. V lost 6 bases, J lost 5 bases, and 10 bases lay in between. The CDR3 is made up of 12 amino acids. CDR3 in amino acids: CASSVREETQYF. CDR3 nucleotide sequence: TGTGCCAGCAGCGTACGGGAGGAGACCCAGTACTTC.

The V gene is TRBV19, the J gene TRBJ1-4, with TRBD1 identical over 8 bases. Looked up from germline, CDR1 is LNHDA and CDR2 is SQIVND (reference sequence). The CDR3 has 15 amino acids. Trimming cost V 4 bases and J 4 bases; bases outside gene matches: 5. CDR3 sequence reads: CASSTGTGHNEKLFF. DNA of the CDR3: TGTGCCAGTAGTACCGGGACAGGCCATAATGAAAAACTGTTTTTT.

The V gene is TRBV25-1, the J gene TRBJ2-2; possibly TRBD1 or TRBD2 for D (5 bases each). V was pared by 4 bases and J by 3 bases, with 12 bases between. This CDR3 contains 15 residues. Germline V gene data show CDR1 as MGHDK and CDR2 as SYGVNS. The CDR3 region is CASSARDPYTGELFF. CDR3 in DNA: TGTGCCAGCAGTGCCCGGGACCCCTACACCGGGGAGCTGTTTTTT. Drawing the rest from reference TRBV25-1 and TRBJ2-2, the complete variable domain is EADIYQTPRYLVIGTGKKITLECSQTMGHDKMYWYQQDPGMELHLIHYSYGVNSTEKGDLSSESTVSRIRTEHFPLTLESARPSHTSQYLCASSARDPYTGELFFGEGSRLTVL.

This sequence joins TRBV7-2 and TRBJ1-2; D is perhaps TRBD1 (5 bases). The CDR3 spans 15 residues. Trimming pared 5 bases from V and 5 bases from J, leaving 18 bases between. Germline lookup yields CDR1 SGHTA and CDR2 FQGNSA. Here the CDR3 reads CASSPSQRQRYGYTF. The CDR3 region has the DNA TGTGCCAGCAGCCCAAGCCAGCGACAGCGATATGGCTACACCTTC.

V is TRBV7-2 and J is TRBJ1-2; unclear D gene. V shed 7 bases and J shed 3 bases, with 12 bases lying between them. CDR1 is SGHTA, CDR2 FQGNSA, per germline. This CDR3 contains 13 residues. The CDR3 here is CASTQSRDYGYTF. The CDR3 nucleotides read TGTGCCAGCACCCAATCAAGGGACTATGGCTACACCTTC.

This chain connects TRBV30 to TRBJ1-3; D is unresolved. In germline, CDR1 is GTSNPN, CDR2 SVGIG (reference sequence). The CDR3 contains 12 residues. Trimming took off 4 bases at V and 4 bases at J, with 8 bases between the two ends. The CDR3 nucleotides read TGTGCCTGGAACCGTTTGGGAAACACCATATATTTT. It is translated as CAWNRLGNTIYF.

The V call is TRBV6-5, the J call TRBJ1-4; maybe TRBD1 (6 bases). Germline CDR1 MNHEY, CDR2 SVGAGI. The CDR3 length is 14 residues. V lost 7 bases, J lost 3 bases, and 12 bases lay in between. This CDR3 reads CASNKGGANEKLFF. In nucleotides, the CDR3 is TGTGCCAGCAATAAAGGGGGAGCTAATGAAAAACTGTTTTTT.

The chain carries TRBV21-1 and TRBJ1-4; the table calls TRBD1, which could not be checked here. TRBV21-1 is deemed a pseudogene. The CDR3 runs to 15 residues. CDR3 protein: CASRRPWTGEEKLFF. The CDR3 DNA follows: TGTGCCAGCAGGAGACCCTGGACAGGGGAGGAAAAACTGTTTTTT.

The chain carries TRBV18 and TRBJ2-2, with unresolved D. The CDR3 totals 13 residues. Germline loops: CDR1 KGHSH, CDR2 LQKENI. Trimming pared 3 bases from V and 9 bases from J, leaving 11 bases between. Here the CDR3 DNA reads TGTGCCAGCTCACCGGTCTATCTATGGGAGCTGTTTTTT. Its protein product is CASSPVYLWELFF.

The chain combines TRBV6-5 with TRBJ2-5; no definite D call. V dropped 2 bases and J dropped 1 base, with 5 bases sitting between them. The germline gives CDR1 MNHEY, CDR2 SVGAGI. The CDR3 is 13 residues long. CDR3 in amino acids: CASSYGFQETQYF. CDR3 coding DNA: TGTGCCAGCAGTTACGGATTCCAAGAGACCCAGTACTTC.

This chain joins TRBV28 and TRBJ2-5, with 10 bases fitting TRBD2. The CDR3 sequence is 16 residues long. V lost 2 bases and J lost 2; bases outside the gene matches: 5. Germline values: CDR1 MDHEN, CDR2 SYDVKM. CDR3 sequence reads: CASSLGPAGGQETQYF. The CDR3 nucleotides are TGTGCCAGCAGTTTAGGCCCAGCGGGGGGGCAAGAGACCCAGTACTTC.

This chain uses TRBV7-9 with TRBJ1-1, with D perhaps TRBD1 (6 bases). This CDR3 is 16 amino acids long. V was shortened by 5 bases and J by 6 bases, with 22 bases between the two germline ends. Per germline, CDR1 SEHNR and CDR2 FQNEAQ (reference sequence). DNA of the CDR3: TGTGCCAGCAGCCCCCCCCCGGGGGCCCGGGGGTCTGAAGCTTTCTTT. Translation: CASSPPPGARGSEAFF.

The chain links TRBV6-4 to TRBJ1-6; tentative D call: TRBD1 (6 bases). Per germline, CDR1 MRHNA and CDR2 SNTAGT. The CDR3 spans 15 residues. V was cut by 6 bases and J by 10 bases, with 19 bases left in between. The CDR3 nucleotides read TGTGCCAGCAGATCCGGGACATCACCAATCTCACCCCTCCACTTT. This encodes CASRSGTSPISPLHF.

This clone was picked up a small number of times. V is TRBV28 and J is TRBJ1-4; 10 nucleotides line up with TRBD1. Germline CDR1 is MDHEN and CDR2 is SYDVKM. V lost 6 bases to trimming and J lost 4 bases; unmatched junction nucleotides: 5. The CDR3 is 15 residues long. CDR3 protein: CASRRGQGSNEKLFF. The CDR3 coding sequence is TGTGCCAGCAGACGGGGACAGGGGAGTAATGAAAAACTGTTTTTT.

This chain connects TRBV6-5 to TRBJ1-2; TRBD1 matches 7 bases. After removal of 2 bases from V and 3 bases from J, the junction contained 3 bases not matched to a gene. Germline CDR1 and CDR2: MNHEY and SVGAGI. The CDR3 length is 14 residues. CDR3 DNA sequence: TGTGCCAGCAGTTACCTAACAGGGGACTATGGCTACACCTTC. This codes for CASSYLTGDYGYTF.

This chain connects TRBV3-1 (or the pseudogene TRBV3-2) to TRBJ1-3, with D unclear. Trimming removed 0 bases at V and 2 bases at J, with 11 bases between. Germline V gene sequence: CDR1 LGHDT, CDR2 YNNKEL (reference sequence). This CDR3 has 16 residues. The CDR3 loop is CASSQDRRGTGNTIYF. The DNA for the CDR3 is TGTGCCAGCAGCCAAGATAGGAGAGGGACTGGAAACACCATATATTTT.